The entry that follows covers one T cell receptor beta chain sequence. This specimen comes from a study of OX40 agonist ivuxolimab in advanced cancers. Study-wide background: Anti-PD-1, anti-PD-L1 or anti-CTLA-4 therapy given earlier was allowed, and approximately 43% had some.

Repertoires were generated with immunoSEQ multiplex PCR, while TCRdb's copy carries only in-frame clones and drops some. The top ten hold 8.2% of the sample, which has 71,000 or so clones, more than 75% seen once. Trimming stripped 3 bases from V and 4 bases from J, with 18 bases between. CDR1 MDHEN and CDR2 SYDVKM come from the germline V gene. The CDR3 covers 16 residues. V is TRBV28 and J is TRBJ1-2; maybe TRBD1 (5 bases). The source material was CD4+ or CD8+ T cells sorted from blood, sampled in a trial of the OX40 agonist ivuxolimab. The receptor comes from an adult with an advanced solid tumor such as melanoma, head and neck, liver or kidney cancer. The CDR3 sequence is CASSLQGHITLYGYTF. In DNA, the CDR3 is TGTGCCAGCAGTTTGCAGGGCCACATAACGCTCTATGGCTACACCTTC.